The entry below gives a single TCR beta chain sequence along with its context. Method: immunoSEQ multiplex PCR; TCRdb's copy keeps in-frame clones and lacks some. The profile shows around 1.6 million clones, 95% to 99% of them singletons. Trimming removed 5 bases from V and 8 bases from J; junction bases left unmatched: 6. The CDR3 consists of 12 residues. Per the germline V gene, CDR1 is SQVTM and CDR2 is ANQGSEA. These data originate in a study of shared clonotypes between healthy human individuals. The TCR originated in a man aged 25-40 years in good health. Sequencing was performed on naive CD4+ T cells sorted from blood. Subset of the sample: CD45RA+ positively selected. The chain has TRBV29-1 and TRBJ1-2, with 9 bases matching TRBD1. The CDR3 is CSVQQGAGGYTF. The CDR3 DNA reads TGCAGCGTTCAACAGGGGGCGGGAGGCTACACCTTC.